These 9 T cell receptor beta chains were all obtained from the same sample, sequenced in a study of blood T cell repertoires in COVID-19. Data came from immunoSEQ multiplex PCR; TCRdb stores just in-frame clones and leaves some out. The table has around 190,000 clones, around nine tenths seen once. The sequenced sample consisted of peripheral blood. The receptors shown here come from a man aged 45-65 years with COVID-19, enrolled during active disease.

CDR3 region: CASSVDPTGGLQETQYF. CDR3 DNA: TGTGCCAGCAGCGTAGATCCTACAGGGGGCCTGCAAGAGACCCAGTACTTC. The chain has TRBV9 and TRBJ2-5; 9 nucleotides agree with TRBD1. Germline CDR1 is SGDLS and CDR2 is YYNGEE. The CDR3 runs to 17 residues. The ends lost 0 bases at V and 2 bases at J; junction bases unmatched: 8.

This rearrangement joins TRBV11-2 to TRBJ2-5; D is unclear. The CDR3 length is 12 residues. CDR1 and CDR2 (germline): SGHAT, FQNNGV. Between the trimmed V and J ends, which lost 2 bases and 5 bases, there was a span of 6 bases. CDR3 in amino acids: CASSLLRETQYF. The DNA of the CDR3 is TGTGCCAGCAGCTTATTGCGGGAGACCCAGTACTTC.

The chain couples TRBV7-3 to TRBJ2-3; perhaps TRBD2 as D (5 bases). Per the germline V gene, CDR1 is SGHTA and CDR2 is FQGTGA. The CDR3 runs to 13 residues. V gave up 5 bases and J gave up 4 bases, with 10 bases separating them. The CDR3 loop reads CASSRGMSDTQYF. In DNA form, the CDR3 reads TGTGCCAGCAGCCGAGGGATGTCAGATACGCAGTATTTT.

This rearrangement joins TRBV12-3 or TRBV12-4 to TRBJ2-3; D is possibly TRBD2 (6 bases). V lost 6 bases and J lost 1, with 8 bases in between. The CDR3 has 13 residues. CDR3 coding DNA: TGTGCCAGCAGCTCTAGCGGCACAGATACGCAGTATTTT. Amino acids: CASSSSGTDTQYF.

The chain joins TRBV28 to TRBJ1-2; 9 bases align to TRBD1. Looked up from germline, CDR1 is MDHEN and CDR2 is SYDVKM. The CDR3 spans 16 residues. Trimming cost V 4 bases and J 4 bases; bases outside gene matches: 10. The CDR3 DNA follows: TGTGCCAGCAGTTCCGGACAGGGGATTTTCTCCTATGGCTACACCTTC. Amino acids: CASSSGQGIFSYGYTF.

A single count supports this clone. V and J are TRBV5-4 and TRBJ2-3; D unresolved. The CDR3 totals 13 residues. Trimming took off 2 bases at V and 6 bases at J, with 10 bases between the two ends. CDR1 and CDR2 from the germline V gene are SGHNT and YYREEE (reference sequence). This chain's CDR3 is CASSFLSSDTQYF. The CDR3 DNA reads TGTGCCAGCAGCTTTCTTAGTTCGGATACGCAGTATTTT.

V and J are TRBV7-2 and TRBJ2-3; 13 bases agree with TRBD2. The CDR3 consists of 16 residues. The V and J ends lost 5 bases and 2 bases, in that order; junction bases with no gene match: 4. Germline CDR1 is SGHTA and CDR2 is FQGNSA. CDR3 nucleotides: TGTGCCAGCAGCGACGGACTAGCGGGGGCCACAGATACGCAGTATTTT. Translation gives CASSDGLAGATDTQYF.

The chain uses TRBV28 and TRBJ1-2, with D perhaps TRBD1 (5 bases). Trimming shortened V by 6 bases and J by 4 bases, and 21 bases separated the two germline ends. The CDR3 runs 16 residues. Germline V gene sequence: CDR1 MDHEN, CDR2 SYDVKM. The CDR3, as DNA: TGTGCCAGCAGCCCTGGTGCAGGGTCAGAAGGCTATGGCTACACCTTC. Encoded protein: CASSPGAGSEGYGYTF.

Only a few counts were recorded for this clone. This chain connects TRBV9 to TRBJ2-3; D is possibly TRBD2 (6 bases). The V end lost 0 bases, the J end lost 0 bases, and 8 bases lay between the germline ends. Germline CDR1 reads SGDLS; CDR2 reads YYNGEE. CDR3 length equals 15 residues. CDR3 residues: CASSVAGESTDTQYF. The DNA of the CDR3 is TGTGCCAGCAGCGTAGCGGGGGAGAGCACAGATACGCAGTATTTT. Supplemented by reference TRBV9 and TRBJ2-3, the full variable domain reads DSGVTQTPKHLITATGQRVTLRCSPRSGDLSVYWYQQSLDQGLQFLIQYYNGEERAKGNILERFSAQQFPDLHSELNLSSLELGDSALYFCASSVAGESTDTQYFGPGTRLTVL.